These 20 T cell receptor beta chains came from one sample sequenced in a study of blood T cell repertoires in COVID-19. The method was immunoSEQ multiplex PCR; TCRdb's version includes in-frame clones alone and lacks a portion of them. The data hold about 49,000 clones, with around 87% observed a single time. The specimen sequenced was peripheral blood. The receptors here all came from an elderly woman with COVID-19, enrolled during active disease.

The chain has TRBV7-2 and TRBJ2-1; TRBD2 matches 8 bases. Germline V gene sequence: CDR1 SGHTA, CDR2 FQGNSA. V shed 1 base, J shed 7 bases, and the junction held 6 bases outside the gene matches. The CDR3 length is 15 residues. The CDR3 sequence: CASSLDGLARNEQFF. In nucleotides, the CDR3 is TGTGCCAGCAGCTTAGATGGACTAGCCAGGAATGAGCAGTTCTTC.

The chain carries TRBV25-1 and TRBJ1-3, with D possibly matching TRBD1 (5 bases). This CDR3 comprises 15 residues. Germline loops: CDR1 MGHDK, CDR2 SYGVNS. V lost 8 bases to trimming and J lost 2 bases, with 16 bases between them. CDR3 DNA sequence: TGTGCCAGCGCTGCATCACAGGCCACTGGAAACACCATATATTTT. Its translation is CASAASQATGNTIYF.

V usage is TRBV9 and J usage is TRBJ2-3; tentative D call: TRBD1 (5 bases). Germline loops: CDR1 SGDLS, CDR2 YYNGEE. The CDR3 runs 14 residues. Trimming shortened V by 7 bases and J by 0 bases, and 12 bases separated the two germline ends. The CDR3 sequence: CASGWTSSTDTQYF. DNA of the CDR3: TGTGCCAGCGGTTGGACATCTAGCACAGATACGCAGTATTTT.

The chain carries TRBV6-1 and TRBJ2-2, with TRBD1 identical over 7 bases. The CDR3 is 16 amino acids. The V and J ends lost 5 bases and 1 base, in that order; junction bases with no gene match: 7. From germline, CDR1 is MNHNS and CDR2 SASEGT. The CDR3 DNA reads as TGTGCCAGCAGTCAAGGGACAGTCAAGAACACCGGGGAGCTGTTTTTT. Translating gives CASSQGTVKNTGELFF.

The chain employs TRBV6-2 or TRBV6-3 and TRBJ2-5; no clear D gene. The CDR3 is 14 residues long. Germline CDR1 MNHEY, CDR2 SVGEGT. V was shortened by 5 bases and J by 5 bases, with 15 bases between the two germline ends. CDR3 sequence (DNA): TGTGCCAGCAGTCCCCCGCCGAACTCCGAGACCCAGTACTTC. This sequence encodes CASSPPPNSETQYF.

V gene TRBV6-5 combines with J gene TRBJ2-2; maybe TRBD1 (6 bases). Germline values: CDR1 MNHEY, CDR2 SVGAGI. V lost 6 bases and J lost 0, with 8 bases in between. CDR3 length: 14 residues. The CDR3 region is CASRRTANTGELFF. The CDR3 DNA reads TGTGCCAGCAGAAGGACAGCGAACACCGGGGAGCTGTTTTTT.

The gene calls are TRBV5-5 and TRBJ2-3; TRBD2 agrees at 9 bases. Per the germline V gene, CDR1 is SGHKS and CDR2 is YYEKEE (reference sequence). This CDR3 region has 14 residues. Losses at the gene ends were 3 bases for V and 5 bases for J; bases not matched to a gene: 4. CDR3 sequence: CASSSLAGKDTQYF. The CDR3 coding sequence is TGTGCCAGCAGCTCCCTAGCGGGAAAAGATACGCAGTATTTT.

The chain has TRBV29-1 and TRBJ1-2; weak D call: TRBD1 (6 bases). Deletions cut 3 bases from V and 0 bases from J, with 17 bases between. The CDR3 totals 16 residues. Germline assignment: CDR1 SQVTM and CDR2 ANQGSEA. The CDR3 region is CSVDWGQFGTNYGYTF. Here the CDR3 DNA reads TGCAGCGTTGATTGGGGGCAGTTCGGCACTAACTATGGCTACACCTTC.

CDR3 protein: CALDRGFNTEAFF. CDR3 bases: TGTGCCCTAGACAGGGGGTTTAACACTGAAGCTTTCTTT. The rearrangement uses TRBV30 and TRBJ1-1, with 9 bases identical to TRBD1. Trimming at V came to 8 bases and at J to 2 bases, leaving 6 bases not matched to a gene. Germline-derived CDR1 and CDR2 are GTSNPN and SVGIG (reference sequence). The CDR3 runs 13 residues.

The chain joins TRBV27 to TRBJ1-4; no definite D call. Between the trimmed V and J ends, which lost 6 bases and 3 bases, there was a span of 14 bases. Germline V CDR1 and CDR2: MNHEY, SMNVEV (reference sequence). CDR3 length equals 15 residues. The CDR3 sequence: CASSGWPQSNEKLFF. The CDR3 region has the DNA TGTGCCAGCAGCGGATGGCCACAGTCTAATGAAAAACTGTTTTTT.

This CDR3 reads CASSLWGRSSYEQYF. The CDR3 nucleotides are TGTGCCAGCAGCTTATGGGGGAGGAGCTCCTACGAGCAGTACTTC. The V gene is TRBV13, the J gene TRBJ2-7, with D possibly TRBD2 on 6 matching bases. From germline, CDR1 is PRHDT and CDR2 FYEKMQ (reference sequence). V lost 2 bases, J lost 0 bases, and 11 bases lay in between. This CDR3 is 15 amino acids long.

This clone was observed a single time. The chain employs TRBV18 and TRBJ2-1, with 14 bases that match TRBD2. This CDR3 has 16 amino acids. Germline trimming cut 6 bases from V and 3 bases from J; bases unmatched to any gene: 4. Germline V gives CDR1 KGHSH, CDR2 LQKENI. The CDR3 sequence: CASSTSGGARYNEQFF. CDR3 nucleotide sequence: TGTGCCAGCTCGACTAGCGGGGGGGCCCGCTACAATGAGCAGTTCTTC.

This clone was found once. The chain is built from TRBV7-9 and TRBJ2-7; 10 positions agree with TRBD1. This CDR3 comprises 15 residues. V was pared by 8 bases and J by 1 base, with 8 bases of the junction left unmatched. Germline V gene data show CDR1 as SEHNR and CDR2 as FQNEAQ (reference sequence). DNA for the CDR3: TGTGCCAGCGTCCCCGGGGACAGGGGATCCTACGAGCAGTACTTC. Translated, it gives CASVPGDRGSYEQYF.

This clone was recorded only once. The chain recombines TRBV5-4 with TRBJ2-5, with 12 bases fitting TRBD2. Germline values: CDR1 SGHNT, CDR2 YYREEE (reference sequence). J lost 4 bases, V lost 3 bases, and 10 bases had no gene match. The CDR3 loop spans 17 amino acids. CDR3 DNA sequence: TGTGCCAGCAGCTATGGGGCTAGCGGGGGGGCGGTAGAGACCCAGTACTTC. Residues: CASSYGASGGAVETQYF. Combining the CDR3 with reference TRBV5-4 and TRBJ2-5 gives the whole variable domain ETGVTQSPTHLIKTRGQQVTLRCSSQSGHNTVSWYQQALGQGPQFIFQYYREEENGRGNFPPRFSGLQFPNYSSELNVNALELDDSALYLCASSYGASGGAVETQYFGPGTRLLVL.

The rearrangement links TRBV11-2 to TRBJ1-1; 8 positions agree with TRBD1. The CDR3 is 11 amino acids. Trimming cost V 5 bases and J 10 bases; bases outside gene matches: 3. Per the germline V gene, CDR1 is SGHAT and CDR2 is FQNNGV. As DNA, the CDR3 is TGTGCCAGCAGCCAAGGACAGGGAGCTTTCTTT. This codes for CASSQGQGAFF.

The gene calls are TRBV19 and TRBJ2-7; TRBD2 aligns across 8 bases. The CDR3 consists of 16 residues. Losses at the gene ends were 1 base for V and 4 bases for J; bases not matched to a gene: 9. Germline CDR1 and CDR2: LNHDA and SQIVND (reference sequence). This CDR3 reads CASSIVATSAWYEQYF. Here the CDR3 DNA reads TGTGCCAGTAGTATAGTTGCGACTAGCGCATGGTACGAGCAGTACTTC.

The rearrangement joins TRBV18 to TRBJ2-5, with D maybe TRBD1 (7 bases). V gave up 6 bases and J gave up 5 bases, with 16 bases separating them. The CDR3 extends over 14 amino acids. Germline V gene sequence: CDR1 KGHSH, CDR2 LQKENI. The CDR3 loop reads CASSTGTGAETQYF. The DNA of the CDR3 is TGTGCCAGCTCGACAGGGACGGGGGCGGAGACCCAGTACTTC. The complete variable domain, with remaining parts taken from reference TRBV18 and TRBJ2-5, reads NAGVMQNPRHLVRRRGQEARLRCSPMKGHSHVYWYRQLPEEGLKFMVYLQKENIIDESGMPKERFSAEFPKEGPSILRIQQVVRGDSAAYFCASSTGTGAETQYFGPGTRLLVL.

The rearrangement links TRBV2 to TRBJ1-2, with 10 bases identical to TRBD1. Trimming at V came to 6 bases and at J to 2 bases, leaving 3 bases not matched to a gene. CDR3 size: 14 residues. Germline CDR1 reads SNHLY; CDR2 reads FYNNEI. The CDR3 sequence is CASRRGQGNYGYTF. The CDR3 DNA sequence: TGTGCCAGCAGGAGGGGACAGGGGAACTATGGCTACACCTTC.

The chain links TRBV4-1 to TRBJ1-2; a weak D match, TRBD1 (6 bases). V lost 3 bases, J lost 4 bases, and 21 bases lay in between. Germline V gives CDR1 MGHRA, CDR2 YSYEKL. There are 17 residues in the CDR3. CDR3 sequence: CASSQTPETGTSYGYTF. DNA of the CDR3: TGCGCCAGCAGCCAGACCCCCGAGACAGGAACGAGCTATGGCTACACCTTC.

This chain connects TRBV7-2 to TRBJ2-7; the match to TRBD2 covers 12 bases. This CDR3 has 16 amino acids. Losses at the gene ends were 5 bases for V and 5 bases for J; bases not matched to a gene: 10. Germline CDR1 SGHTA, CDR2 FQGNSA. This CDR3 reads CASSTRTSGIINEQYF. The CDR3 coding sequence is TGTGCCAGCAGCACCCGGACTAGCGGGATTATCAACGAGCAGTACTTC. Full variable domain (rest looked up from reference TRBV7-2 and TRBJ2-7): GAGVSQSPSNKVTEKGKDVELRCDPISGHTALYWYRQSLGQGLEFLIYFQGNSAPDKSGLPSDRFSAERTGGSVSTLTIQRTQQEDSAVYLCASSTRTSGIINEQYFGPGTRLTVT.